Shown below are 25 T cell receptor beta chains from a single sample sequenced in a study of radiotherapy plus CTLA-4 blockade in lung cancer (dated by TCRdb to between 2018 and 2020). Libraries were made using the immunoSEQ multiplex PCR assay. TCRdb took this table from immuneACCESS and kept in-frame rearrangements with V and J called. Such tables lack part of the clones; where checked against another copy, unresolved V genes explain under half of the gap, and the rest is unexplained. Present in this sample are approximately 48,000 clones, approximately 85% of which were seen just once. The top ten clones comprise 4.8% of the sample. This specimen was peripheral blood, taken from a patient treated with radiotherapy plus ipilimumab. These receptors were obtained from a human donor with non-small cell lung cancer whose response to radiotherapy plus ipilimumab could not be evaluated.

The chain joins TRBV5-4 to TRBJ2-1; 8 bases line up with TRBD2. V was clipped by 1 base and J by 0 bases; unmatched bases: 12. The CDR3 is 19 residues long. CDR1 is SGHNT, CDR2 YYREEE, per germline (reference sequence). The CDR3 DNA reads TGTGCCAGCAGCTTGCTTCGGGGGGGCGGGGCCAGCTCCTACAATGAGCAGTTCTTC. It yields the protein CASSLLRGGGASSYNEQFF. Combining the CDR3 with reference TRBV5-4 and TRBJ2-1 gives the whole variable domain ETGVTQSPTHLIKTRGQQVTLRCSSQSGHNTVSWYQQALGQGPQFIFQYYREEENGRGNFPPRFSGLQFPNYSSELNVNALELDDSALYLCASSLLRGGGASSYNEQFFGPGTRLTVL.

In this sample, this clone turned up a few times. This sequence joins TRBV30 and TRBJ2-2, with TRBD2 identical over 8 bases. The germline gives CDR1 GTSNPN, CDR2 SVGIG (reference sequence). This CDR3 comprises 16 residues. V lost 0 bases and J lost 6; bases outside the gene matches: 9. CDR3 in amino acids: CAWSVEWLAGSGELFF. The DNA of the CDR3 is TGTGCCTGGAGTGTTGAATGGCTAGCGGGTTCCGGGGAGCTGTTTTTT.

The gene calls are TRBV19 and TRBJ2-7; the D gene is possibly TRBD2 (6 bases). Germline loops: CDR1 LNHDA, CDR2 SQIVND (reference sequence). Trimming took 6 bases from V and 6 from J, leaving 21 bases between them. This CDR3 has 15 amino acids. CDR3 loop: CASSRYGTLAVEQYF. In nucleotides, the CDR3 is TGTGCCAGTAGCAGATACGGGACTCTCGCCGTCGAGCAGTACTTC. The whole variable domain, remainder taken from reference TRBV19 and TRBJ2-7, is DGGITQSPKYLFRKEGQNVTLSCEQNLNHDAMYWYRQDPGQGLRLIYYSQIVNDFQKGDIAEGYSVSREKKESFPLTVTSAQKNPTAFYLCASSRYGTLAVEQYFGPGTRLTVT.

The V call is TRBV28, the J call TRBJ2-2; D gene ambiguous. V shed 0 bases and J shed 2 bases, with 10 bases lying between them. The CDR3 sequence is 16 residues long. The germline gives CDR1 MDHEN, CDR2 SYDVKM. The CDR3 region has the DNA TGTGCCAGCAGTTTATGGTCGAGGAGAAACACCGGGGAGCTGTTTTTT. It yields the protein CASSLWSRRNTGELFF.

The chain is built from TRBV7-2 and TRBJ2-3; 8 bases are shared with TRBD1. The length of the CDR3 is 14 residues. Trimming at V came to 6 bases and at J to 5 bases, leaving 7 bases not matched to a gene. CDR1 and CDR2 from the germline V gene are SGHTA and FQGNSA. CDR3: CASSNSDRGDTQYF. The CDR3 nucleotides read TGTGCCAGCAGTAACTCTGACAGGGGAGATACGCAGTATTTT.

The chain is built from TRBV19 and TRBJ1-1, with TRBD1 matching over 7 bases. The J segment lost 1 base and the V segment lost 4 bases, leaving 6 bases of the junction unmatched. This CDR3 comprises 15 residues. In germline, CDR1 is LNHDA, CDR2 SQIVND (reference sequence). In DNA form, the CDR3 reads TGTGCCAGTAGTAGAGACAGGGCCAAGAACACTGAAGCTTTCTTT. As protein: CASSRDRAKNTEAFF.

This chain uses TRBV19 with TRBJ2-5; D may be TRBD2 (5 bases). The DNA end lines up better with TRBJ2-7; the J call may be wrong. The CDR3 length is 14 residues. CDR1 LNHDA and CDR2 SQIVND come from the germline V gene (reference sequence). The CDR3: CASSIRGPAYEQYF. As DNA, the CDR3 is TGTGCCAGTAGTATCCGGGGTCCAGCCTACGAGCAGTACTTC.

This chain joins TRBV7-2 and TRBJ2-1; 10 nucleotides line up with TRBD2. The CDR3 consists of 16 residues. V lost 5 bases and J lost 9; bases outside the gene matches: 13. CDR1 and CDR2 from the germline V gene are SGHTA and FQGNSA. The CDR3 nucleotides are TGTGCCAGCAGCGCAACCTCTAGCGGGAGAATTACTGAGCAGTTCTTC. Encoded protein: CASSATSSGRITEQFF.

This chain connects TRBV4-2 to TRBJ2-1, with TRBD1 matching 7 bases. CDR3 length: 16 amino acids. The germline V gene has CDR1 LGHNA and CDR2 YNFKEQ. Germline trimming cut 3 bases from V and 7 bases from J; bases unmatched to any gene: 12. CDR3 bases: TGTGCCAGCAGCCAGGAACAGGGGCCGGGGAAGAATGAGCAGTTCTTC. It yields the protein CASSQEQGPGKNEQFF.

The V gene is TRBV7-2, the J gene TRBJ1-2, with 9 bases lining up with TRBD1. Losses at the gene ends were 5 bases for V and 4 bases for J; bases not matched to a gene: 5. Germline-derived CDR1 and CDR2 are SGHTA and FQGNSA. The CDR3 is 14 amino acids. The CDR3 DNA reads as TGTGCCAGCAGCCTACAACAGGGGGCCTATGGCTACACCTTC. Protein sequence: CASSLQQGAYGYTF. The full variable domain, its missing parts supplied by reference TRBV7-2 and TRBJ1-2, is GAGVSQSPSNKVTEKGKDVELRCDPISGHTALYWYRQSLGQGLEFLIYFQGNSAPDKSGLPSDRFSAERTGGSVSTLTIQRTQQEDSAVYLCASSLQQGAYGYTFGSGTRLTVV.

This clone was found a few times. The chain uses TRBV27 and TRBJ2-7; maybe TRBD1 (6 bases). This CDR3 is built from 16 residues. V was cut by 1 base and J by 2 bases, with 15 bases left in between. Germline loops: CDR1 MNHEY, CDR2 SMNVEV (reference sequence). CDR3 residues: CASSLLGTHRPYEQYF. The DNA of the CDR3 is TGTGCCAGCAGTTTATTGGGGACACACAGACCCTACGAGCAGTACTTC.

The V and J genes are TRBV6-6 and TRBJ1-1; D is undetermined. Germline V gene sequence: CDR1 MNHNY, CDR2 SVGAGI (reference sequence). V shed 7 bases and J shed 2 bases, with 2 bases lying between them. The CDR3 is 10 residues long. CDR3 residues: CASINTEAFF. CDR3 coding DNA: TGTGCCAGCATAAACACTGAAGCTTTCTTT.

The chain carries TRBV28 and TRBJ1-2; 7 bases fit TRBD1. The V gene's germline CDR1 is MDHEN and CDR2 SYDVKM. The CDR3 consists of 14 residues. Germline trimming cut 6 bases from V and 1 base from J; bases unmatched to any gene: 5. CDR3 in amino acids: CASRQGQLNYGYTF. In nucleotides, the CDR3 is TGTGCCAGCAGGCAGGGACAGCTTAACTATGGCTACACCTTC.

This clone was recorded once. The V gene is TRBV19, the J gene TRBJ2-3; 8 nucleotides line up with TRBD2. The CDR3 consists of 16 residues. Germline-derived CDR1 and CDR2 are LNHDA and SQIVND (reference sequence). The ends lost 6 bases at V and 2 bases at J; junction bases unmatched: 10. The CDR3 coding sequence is TGTGCCAGTAGAAATAGAGCGGGAGCAGTCACAGATACGCAGTATTTT. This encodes CASRNRAGAVTDTQYF. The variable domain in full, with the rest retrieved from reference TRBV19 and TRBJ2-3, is DGGITQSPKYLFRKEGQNVTLSCEQNLNHDAMYWYRQDPGQGLRLIYYSQIVNDFQKGDIAEGYSVSREKKESFPLTVTSAQKNPTAFYLCASRNRAGAVTDTQYFGPGTRLTVL.

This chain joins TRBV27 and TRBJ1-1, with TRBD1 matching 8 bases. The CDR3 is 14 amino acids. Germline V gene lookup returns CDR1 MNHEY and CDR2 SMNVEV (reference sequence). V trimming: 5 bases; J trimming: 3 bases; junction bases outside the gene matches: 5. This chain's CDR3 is CASSPWTGHTEAFF. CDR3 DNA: TGTGCCAGCAGTCCCTGGACAGGGCACACTGAAGCTTTCTTT.

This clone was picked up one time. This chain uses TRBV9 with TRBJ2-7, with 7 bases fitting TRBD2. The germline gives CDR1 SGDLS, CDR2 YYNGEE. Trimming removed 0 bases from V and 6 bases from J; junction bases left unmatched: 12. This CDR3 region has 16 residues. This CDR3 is CASSVEEGREWCEQYF. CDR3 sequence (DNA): TGTGCCAGCAGCGTAGAGGAGGGGCGGGAGTGGTGCGAGCAGTACTTC.

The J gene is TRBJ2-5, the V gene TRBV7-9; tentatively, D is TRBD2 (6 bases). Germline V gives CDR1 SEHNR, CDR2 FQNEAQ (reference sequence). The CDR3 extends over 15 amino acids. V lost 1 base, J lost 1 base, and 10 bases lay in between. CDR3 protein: CASSLGVAAQETQYF. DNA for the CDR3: TGTGCCAGCAGCTTAGGCGTAGCGGCCCAAGAGACCCAGTACTTC.

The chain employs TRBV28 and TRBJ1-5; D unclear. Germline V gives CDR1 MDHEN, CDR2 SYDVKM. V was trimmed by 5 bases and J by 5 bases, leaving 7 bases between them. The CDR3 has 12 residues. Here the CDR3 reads CASSLLYQPQHF. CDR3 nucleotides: TGTGCCAGCAGTCTCCTCTATCAGCCCCAGCATTTT.

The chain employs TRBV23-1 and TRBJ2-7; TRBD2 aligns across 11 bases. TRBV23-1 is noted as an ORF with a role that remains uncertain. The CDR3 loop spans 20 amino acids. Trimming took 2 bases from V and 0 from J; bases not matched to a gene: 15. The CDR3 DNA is TGCGCCAGCAGTCAACATCCTCCACCTTCTAGCGGGAGGTGCTCCTACGAGCAGTACTTC. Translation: CASSQHPPPSSGRCSYEQYF.

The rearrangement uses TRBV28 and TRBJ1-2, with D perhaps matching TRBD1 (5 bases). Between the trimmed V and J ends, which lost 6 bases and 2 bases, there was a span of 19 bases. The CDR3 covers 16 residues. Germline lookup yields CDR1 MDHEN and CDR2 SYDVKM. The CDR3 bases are TGTGCCAGCAGGCTTATAACGGGGGTGGCAAACTATGGCTACACCTTC. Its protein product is CASRLITGVANYGYTF.

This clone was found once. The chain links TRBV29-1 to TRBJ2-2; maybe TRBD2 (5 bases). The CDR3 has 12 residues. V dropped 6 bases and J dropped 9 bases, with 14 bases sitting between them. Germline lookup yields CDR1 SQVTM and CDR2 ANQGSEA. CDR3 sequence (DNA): TGCAGCGTGGACTTAGGACCGAGGGAGCTGTTTTTT. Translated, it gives CSVDLGPRELFF.

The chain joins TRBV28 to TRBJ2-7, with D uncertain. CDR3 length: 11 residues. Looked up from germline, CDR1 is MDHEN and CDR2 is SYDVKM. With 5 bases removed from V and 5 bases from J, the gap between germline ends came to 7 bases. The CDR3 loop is CASSTYDEQYF. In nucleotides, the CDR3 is TGTGCCAGCAGTACCTACGACGAGCAGTACTTC.

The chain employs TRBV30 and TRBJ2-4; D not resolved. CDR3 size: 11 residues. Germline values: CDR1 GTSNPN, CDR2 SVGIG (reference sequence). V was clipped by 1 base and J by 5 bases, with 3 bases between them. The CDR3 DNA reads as TGTGCCTGGAGTGCCGAAAACATTCAGTACTTC. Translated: CAWSAENIQYF.

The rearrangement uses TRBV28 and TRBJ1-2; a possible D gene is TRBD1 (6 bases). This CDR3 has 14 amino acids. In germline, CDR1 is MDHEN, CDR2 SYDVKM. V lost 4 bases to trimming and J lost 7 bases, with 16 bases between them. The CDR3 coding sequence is TGTGCCAGCAGTTCTCTCGGGACACCGGCTGGCTACACCTTC. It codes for CASSSLGTPAGYTF.

The CDR3 nucleotides are TGTGCCAGCAGCATAGGGTCCCAGGGCAATGAGCAGTTCTTC. Translated, it gives CASSIGSQGNEQFF. The genes are TRBV6-5 and TRBJ2-1, with a possible D match to TRBD1 (5 bases). Germline V gives CDR1 MNHEY, CDR2 SVGAGI. This CDR3 region has 14 residues. Trimming left V 6 bases short and J 6 bases short, with 15 bases between.